This TCR beta chain was retrieved from a study of PD-1 blockade in classical Hodgkin lymphoma. With regard to this clone: What it binds is not known.

The length of the CDR3 is 14 residues. V shed 3 bases and J shed 3 bases, with 11 bases lying between them. CDR1 is LNHDA and CDR2 is SQIVND in the germline V gene (reference sequence). TCRdb keeps only in-frame clones here, not all; method: immunoSEQ multiplex PCR. The sample lists 35,000 to 45,000 clones; around 87% were seen once. Notes on the study in general: Patients were excluded if nivolumab began under 1 year after ASCT (the autologous transplant). CD4+ TCR diversity, unlike CD8+, climbed significantly by C4D1. Why repertoires differed is undefined; disease activity or prior therapy possibly contributed.

No patient escaped relapse after autologous stem cell transplantation, and brentuximab vedotin exposure varied. V is TRBV19 and J is TRBJ1-1; D gene unclear. Sequenced here: peripheral blood mononuclear cells (PBMCs), sampled at baseline. The TCR originated in a human donor with classical Hodgkin lymphoma. In nucleotides, the CDR3 is TGTGCCAGTAGTATCCAATTAGGTGACACTGAAGCTTTCTTT. Protein: CASSIQLGDTEAFF.